Sequencing of this T cell receptor beta chain was carried out in a study of blood T cell repertoires in COVID-19. Background on the study: COVID-19 samples, acute and convalescent, were from the United States, Italy and Spain. In each case, the material was cDNA or gDNA derived from T cells, B-cell-depleted T cells, or PBMCs.

As originally analysed: Amplifying reference gene primers gave estimates of nucleated cell counts. Sequencing was performed with immunoSEQ multiplex PCR; in TCRdb, only in-frame clones are kept and a portion is missing. V, J and clone size are taken as reported in that table, and D and trimming were inferred from the DNA itself. The table has about 280,000 clones, approximately 85% seen once. In this sample, this clone turned up once. Germline CDR1 and CDR2: MGHRA and YSYEKL. The trim removed 1 base at V and 5 bases at J, leaving 6 bases unmatched. CDR3 length: 16 amino acids. The chain couples TRBV4-1 to TRBJ1-4, with 8 bases aligning to TRBD1. Sequencing input: peripheral blood. This sequence originates from a man in his forties or fifties with active or convalescent COVID-19. The CDR3 region has the DNA TGCGCCAGCAGCCAAGCGGCACAGGGGGGCAATGAAAAACTGTTTTTT. It codes for CASSQAAQGGNEKLFF.